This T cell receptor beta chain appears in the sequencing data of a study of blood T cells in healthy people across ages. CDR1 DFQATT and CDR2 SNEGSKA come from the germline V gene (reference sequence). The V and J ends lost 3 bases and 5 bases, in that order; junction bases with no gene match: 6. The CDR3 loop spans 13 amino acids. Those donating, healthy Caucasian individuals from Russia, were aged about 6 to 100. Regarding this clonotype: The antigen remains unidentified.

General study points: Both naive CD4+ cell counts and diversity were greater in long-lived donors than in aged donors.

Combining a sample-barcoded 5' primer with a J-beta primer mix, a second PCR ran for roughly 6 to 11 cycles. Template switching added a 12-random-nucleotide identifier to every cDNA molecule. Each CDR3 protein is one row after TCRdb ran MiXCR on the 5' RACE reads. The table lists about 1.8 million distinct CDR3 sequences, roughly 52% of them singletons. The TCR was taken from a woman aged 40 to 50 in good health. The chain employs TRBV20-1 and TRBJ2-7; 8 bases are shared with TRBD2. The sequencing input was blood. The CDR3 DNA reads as TGCAGTGCTAGCGAGACTAGCGTACACGAGCAGTACTTC. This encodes CSASETSVHEQYF.